A selection of T cell receptor beta chains follows, all from one sample in a study of read filtering for tumor transcriptome and immune sequencing. TCRdb fed the reads into MiXCR, producing one record per CDR3 protein. The sample lists approximately 58,000 distinct CDR3 sequences, roughly 20% occurring once. The sequenced sample consisted of a population of CD138-negative cells sorted from bone marrow. All receptors derive from a donor over 35 with multiple myeloma. CDR3s include the opening cysteine and the closing phenylalanine or tryptophan. The D gene is left open where the match is weak. Rows give clone size only sometimes, using once, few, many, or a class for an expanded clone.

>NA|TRBV6-5|TRBJ2-3|many
CASSYTGDTQYF
TGTGCCAGCAGTTACACGGGAGATACGCAGTATTTT
>TRBD1|TRBV6-1|TRBJ1-1|many
CAGMDRSIMNTEAFF
TGTGCCGGGATGGACAGGTCAATAATGAACACTGAAGCTTTCTTT
>NA|TRBV18|TRBJ2-1|NA
CASSPAGNNVQFF
TGTGCCAGCTCACCGGCCGGCAACAATGTGCAGTTCTTC
>TRBD1|TRBV20-1|TRBJ2-1|NA
CSAGRGTGRSSCNEQFF
TGCAGTGCTGGGAGGGGGACAGGGAGGAGCTCCTGCAATGAGCAGTTCTTC
>TRBD1|TRBV5-5|TRBJ2-2|many
CASSLAGGNTGELFF
TGTGCCAGCAGCTTGGCAGGGGGGAACACCGGGGAGCTGTTTTTT
>TRBD2|TRBV20-1|TRBJ2-7|many
CSATAGLASSYEQYF
TGCAGTGCCACCGCGGGACTAGCGAGCTCCTACGAGCAGTACTTC
>NA|TRBV6-5|TRBJ1-1|many
CASSQTNTEAFF
TGTGCCAGCAGTCAGACGAACACTGAAGCTTTCTTT
>NA|TRBV3-1|TRBJ2-7|many
CASSQSYKSYEQYF
TGTGCCAGCAGCCAAAGCTACAAAAGTTACGAGCAGTACTTC
>NA|TRBV6-2/TRBV6-3|TRBJ2-1|medium-sized
CASRTGVEQFF
TGTGCCAGCAGAACGGGAGTTGAGCAGTTCTTC
>NA|TRBV2|TRBJ2-2|many
CASSLRQFANTGELFF
TGTGCCAGCAGTCTGAGACAGTTCGCGAACACCGGGGAGCTGTTTTTT
>TRBD1|TRBV20-1|TRBJ2-7|few
CSAYTGGANGEQYF
TGCAGTGCTTATACAGGGGGCGCAAATGGCGAGCAGTACTTC
>NA|TRBV2|TRBJ2-3|many
CASSVAPPDTQYF
TGTGCCAGCAGTGTAGCGCCACCAGATACGCAGTATTTT
>NA|TRBV29-1|TRBJ2-7|NA
CSGGQPPLYEQYF
TGCAGCGGTGGACAGCCCCCACTATACGAGCAGTACTTC
>TRBD2|TRBV7-9|TRBJ2-1|many
CASSSRTSGSLNEQFF
TGTGCCAGCAGCTCGAGGACTAGCGGGAGTTTAAATGAGCAGTTCTTC
>TRBD1|TRBV11-2|TRBJ2-1|many
CASSLEGQSYNEQFF
TGTGCCAGCAGCTTAGAGGGACAGTCCTACAATGAGCAGTTCTTC
>TRBD1|TRBV5-1|TRBJ1-5|many
CASSWDSDQPQHF
TGCGCCAGCAGCTGGGACAGTGATCAGCCCCAGCATTTT
>NA|TRBV7-8|TRBJ2-2|NA
CASSLGPGIGGELFF
TGTGCCAGCAGCTTAGGGCCTGGAATAGGCGGGGAGCTGTTTTTT
>NA|TRBV18|TRBJ1-1|medium-sized
CASSPQQRDTEAFF
TGTGCCAGCTCACCACAACAGAGGGACACTGAAGCTTTCTTT
>TRBD1|TRBV12-3/TRBV12-4|TRBJ2-1|medium-sized
CASTEGQGAYNEQFF
TGTGCCAGCACTGAGGGACAGGGGGCCTACAATGAGCAGTTCTTC
>TRBD2|TRBV18|TRBJ2-1|many
CASSPPTSGRYNEQFF
TGTGCCAGCTCACCACCGACTAGCGGAAGGTACAATGAGCAGTTCTTC
>NA|TRBV24-1|TRBJ2-2|once
CATSGFGAGENIGERFF
TGTGCCACCAGTGGTTTTGGGGCAGGGGAGAACATCGGGGAGCGGTTTTTT
>NA|TRBV14|TRBJ2-1|many
CASSHTLRSEQFF
TGTGCCAGCAGCCATACTTTACGAAGTGAGCAGTTCTTC
>TRBD1|TRBV23-1|TRBJ2-1|many
CATKLGADRGKPNEQFF
TGCGCCACCAAGTTAGGGGCGGACAGGGGGAAACCCAATGAGCAGTTCTTC
>TRBD2|TRBV29-1|TRBJ2-2|many
CSVARAGGRTGELFF
TGCAGCGTTGCTCGCGCGGGAGGGCGAACCGGGGAGCTGTTTTTT
>NA|TRBV5-1|TRBJ2-5|many
CASSGGSSTAQGTQYF
TGCGCCAGCAGCGGAGGGAGTTCGACAGCCCAAGGGACCCAGTACTTC
>TRBD1|TRBV5-1|TRBJ1-1|many
CASSGQGASTEAFF
TGCGCCAGCAGCGGACAGGGGGCTTCCACTGAAGCTTTCTTT
>TRBD2|TRBV10-3|TRBJ2-7|many
CATRIPSGTSSHEQYF
TGTGCCACTAGAATTCCCTCCGGGACTAGTTCCCACGAGCAGTACTTC
>NA|TRBV6-6|TRBJ2-5|NA
CASSYPGLPQETQYF
TGTGCCAGCAGTTACCCGGGGTTACCCCAAGAGACCCAGTACTTC
>NA|TRBV19|TRBJ2-5|NA
CASSGLSHETQYF
TGTGCCAGTAGTGGGCTCTCCCACGAGACCCAGTACTTC
>NA|TRBV5-1|TRBJ2-5|few
CASSLMGVVNQETQYF
TGCGCCAGCAGCTTGATGGGTGTCGTCAACCAAGAGACCCAGTACTTC
>NA|TRBV28|TRBJ1-5|NA
CASSSGSTRSNQPQHF
TGTGCCAGCAGTTCTGGGAGTACCCGGAGCAATCAGCCCCAGCATTTT
>TRBD1|TRBV4-1|TRBJ2-3|many
CASSYRQGDTDTQYF
TGCGCCAGCAGCTACCGACAGGGTGACACAGATACGCAGTATTTT
>TRBD2|TRBV3-1|TRBJ2-5|NA
CASSQIPVLAQETQYF
TGTGCCAGCAGCCAGATCCCCGTACTAGCGCAAGAGACCCAGTACTTC
>TRBD2|TRBV29-1|TRBJ2-1|many
CSVEVGLASYNEQFF
TGCAGCGTTGAAGTGGGACTAGCCTCCTACAATGAGCAGTTCTTC
>NA|TRBV7-9|TRBJ2-1|many
CASSARVSGINEQFF
TGTGCCAGCAGCGCCCGGGTTAGCGGTATCAATGAGCAGTTCTTC
>TRBD2|TRBV29-1|TRBJ2-1|many
CSVEDPGGRAHNEQFF
TGCAGCGTTGAAGATCCCGGCGGGAGGGCCCATAATGAGCAGTTCTTC
>TRBD1|TRBV5-1|TRBJ1-4|many
CASSSWTGGSNEKLFF
TGCGCCAGCAGCAGTTGGACAGGGGGAAGCAATGAAAAACTGTTTTTT
>TRBD1|TRBV6-5|TRBJ1-2|many
CASSYSSGGARGYTF
TGTGCCAGCAGTTACTCGTCAGGGGGCGCGAGGGGCTACACCTTC
>NA|TRBV24-1|TRBJ1-4|many
CATSGQGNEKLFF
TGTGCCACCAGTGGGCAGGGGAATGAAAAACTGTTTTTT
>TRBD1|TRBV28|TRBJ2-7|few
CASRAISRDRSYEQYF
TGTGCCAGCAGGGCAATCTCCCGGGACAGAAGCTACGAGCAGTACTTC
>NA|TRBV7-9|TRBJ1-5|many
CASSPQGRDQPQHF
TGTGCCAGCAGTCCACAGGGTCGGGATCAGCCCCAGCATTTT
>NA|TRBV4-1|TRBJ1-4|many
CASSRQTGPEKLFF
TGCGCCAGCAGCCGACAGACAGGCCCCGAAAAACTGTTTTTT
>NA|TRBV19|TRBJ2-7|NA
CASSMGPYEQYF
TGTGCCAGTAGTATGGGGCCCTACGAGCAGTACTTC
>NA|TRBV13|TRBJ1-1|few
CASTIKGNTEAFF
TGTGCCAGCACGATCAAGGGGAACACTGAAGCTTTCTTT
>NA|TRBV11-2|TRBJ2-1|few
CASSLDSGLPHNEQFF
TGTGCCAGCAGCTTAGATTCAGGCCTACCACACAATGAGCAGTTCTTC
>NA|TRBV29-1|TRBJ2-6|many
CSVAGVGQAPGANVLTF
TGCAGCGTCGCTGGAGTGGGACAAGCGCCTGGGGCCAACGTCCTGACTTTC
>NA|TRBV6-5|TRBJ2-7|many
CASSYSLDSSYEQYF
TGTGCCAGCAGTTACTCGTTGGACAGCTCCTACGAGCAGTACTTC
>NA|TRBV13|TRBJ2-7|NA
CASSLLRTEQYF
TGTGCCAGCAGCTTACTACGGACCGAGCAGTACTTC
>NA|TRBV27|TRBJ1-1|many
CASSFGASRNTEAFF
TGTGCCAGCAGTTTTGGGGCATCTAGGAACACTGAAGCTTTCTTT
>TRBD1|TRBV24-1|TRBJ2-2|many
CATQGASTGELFF
TGTGCCACTCAGGGGGCGTCCACCGGGGAGCTGTTTTTT
>NA|TRBV19|TRBJ2-5|few
CASSPQVSAETQYF
TGTGCCAGTAGTCCCCAGGTTAGCGCAGAGACCCAGTACTTC
>NA|TRBV6-2/TRBV6-3|TRBJ1-1|NA
CASSYSWTAPGVTEAFF
TGTGCCAGCAGTTACTCCTGGACCGCCCCGGGGGTCACTGAAGCTTTCTTT
>TRBD2|TRBV19|TRBJ2-7|many
CASSQGLAVSEQYF
TGTGCCAGTAGCCAGGGACTAGCAGTTTCCGAGCAGTACTTC
>NA|TRBV6-1|TRBJ2-7|NA
CATNEQVGGSYEQYF
TGTGCCACCAACGAGCAAGTAGGGGGTTCCTACGAGCAGTACTTC